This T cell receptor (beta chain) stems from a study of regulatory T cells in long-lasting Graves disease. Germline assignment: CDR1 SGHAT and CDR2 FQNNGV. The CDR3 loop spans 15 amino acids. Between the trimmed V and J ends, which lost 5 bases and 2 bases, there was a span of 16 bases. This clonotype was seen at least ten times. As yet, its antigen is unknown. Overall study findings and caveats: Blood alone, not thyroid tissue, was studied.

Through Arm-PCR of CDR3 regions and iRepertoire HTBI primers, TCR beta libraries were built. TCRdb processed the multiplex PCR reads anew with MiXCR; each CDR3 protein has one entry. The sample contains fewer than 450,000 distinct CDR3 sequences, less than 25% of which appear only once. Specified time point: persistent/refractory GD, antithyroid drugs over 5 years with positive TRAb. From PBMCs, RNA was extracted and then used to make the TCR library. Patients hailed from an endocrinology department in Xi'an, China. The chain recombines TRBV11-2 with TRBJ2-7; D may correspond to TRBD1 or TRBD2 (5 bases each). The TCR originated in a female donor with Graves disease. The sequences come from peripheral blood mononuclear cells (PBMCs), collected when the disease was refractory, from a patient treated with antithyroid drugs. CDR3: CASSQSPGRTYEQYF. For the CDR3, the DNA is TGTGCCAGCAGCCAATCGCCGGGACGAACCTACGAGCAGTACTTC.